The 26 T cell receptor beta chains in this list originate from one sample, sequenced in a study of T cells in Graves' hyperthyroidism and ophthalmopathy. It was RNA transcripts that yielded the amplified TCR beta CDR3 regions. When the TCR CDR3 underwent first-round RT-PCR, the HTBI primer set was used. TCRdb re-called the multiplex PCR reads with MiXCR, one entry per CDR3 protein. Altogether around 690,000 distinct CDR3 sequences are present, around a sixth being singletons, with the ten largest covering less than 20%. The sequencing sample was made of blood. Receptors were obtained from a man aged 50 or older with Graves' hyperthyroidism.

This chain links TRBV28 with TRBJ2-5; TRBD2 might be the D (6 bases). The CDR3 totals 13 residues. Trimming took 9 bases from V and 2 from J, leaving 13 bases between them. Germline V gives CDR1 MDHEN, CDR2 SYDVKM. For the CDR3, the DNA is TGTGCCAGTCAAATCGGGGGTCAAGAGACCCAGTACTTC. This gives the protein CASQIGGQETQYF. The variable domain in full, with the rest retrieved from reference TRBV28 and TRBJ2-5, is DVKVTQSSRYLVKRTGEKVFLECVQDMDHENMFWYRQDPGLGLRLIYFSYDVKMKEKGDIPEGYSVSREKKERFSLILESASTNQTSMYLCASQIGGQETQYFGPGTRLLVL.

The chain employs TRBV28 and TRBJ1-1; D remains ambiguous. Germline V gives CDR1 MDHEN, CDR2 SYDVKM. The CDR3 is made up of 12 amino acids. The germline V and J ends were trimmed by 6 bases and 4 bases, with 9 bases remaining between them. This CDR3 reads CASRRVSTEAFF. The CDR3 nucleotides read TGTGCCAGCAGGCGAGTGAGCACTGAAGCTTTCTTT. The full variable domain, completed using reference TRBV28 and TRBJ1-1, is DVKVTQSSRYLVKRTGEKVFLECVQDMDHENMFWYRQDPGLGLRLIYFSYDVKMKEKGDIPEGYSVSREKKERFSLILESASTNQTSMYLCASRRVSTEAFFGQGTRLTVV.

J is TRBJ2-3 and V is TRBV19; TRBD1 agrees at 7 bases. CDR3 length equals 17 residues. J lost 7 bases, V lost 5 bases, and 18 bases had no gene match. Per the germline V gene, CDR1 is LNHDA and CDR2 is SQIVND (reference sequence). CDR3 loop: CASSAQPGQREMHTQYF. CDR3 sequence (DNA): TGTGCCAGTAGTGCTCAGCCGGGACAGCGTGAAATGCATACGCAGTATTTT.

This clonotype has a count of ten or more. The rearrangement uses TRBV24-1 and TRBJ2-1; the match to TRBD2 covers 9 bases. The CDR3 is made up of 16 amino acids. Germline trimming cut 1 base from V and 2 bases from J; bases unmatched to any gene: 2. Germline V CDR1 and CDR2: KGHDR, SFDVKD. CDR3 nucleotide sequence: TGTGCCACCAGTGATTTCCTAGCGGGGACCTACAATGAGCAGTTCTTC. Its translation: CATSDFLAGTYNEQFF.

CDR3 sequence: CASSTRLAGGNMASYNEQFF. CDR3 coding DNA: TGTGCCAGCAGCACCCGACTAGCGGGAGGCAACATGGCGTCCTACAATGAGCAGTTCTTC. This chain uses TRBV6-2 or TRBV6-3 with TRBJ2-1, with TRBD2 matching over 13 bases. The V segment lost 6 bases and the J segment 1 base; nucleotides outside the gene matches: 15. Germline assignment: CDR1 MNHEY and CDR2 SVGEGT. This CDR3 spans 20 amino acids.

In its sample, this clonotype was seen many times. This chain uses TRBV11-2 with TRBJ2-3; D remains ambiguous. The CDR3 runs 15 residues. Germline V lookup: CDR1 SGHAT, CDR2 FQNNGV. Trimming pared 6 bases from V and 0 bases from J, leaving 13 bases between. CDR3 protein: CASSSVPSSTDTQYF. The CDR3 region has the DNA TGTGCCAGCAGTTCTGTACCGAGTAGCACAGATACGCAGTATTTT.

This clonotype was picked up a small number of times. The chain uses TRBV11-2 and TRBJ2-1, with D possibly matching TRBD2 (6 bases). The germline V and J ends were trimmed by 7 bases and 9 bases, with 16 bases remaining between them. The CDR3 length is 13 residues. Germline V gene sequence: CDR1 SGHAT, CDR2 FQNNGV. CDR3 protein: CASTGGRGFEQFF. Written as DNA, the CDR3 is TGTGCCAGCACTGGAGGTCGGGGGTTTGAGCAGTTCTTC. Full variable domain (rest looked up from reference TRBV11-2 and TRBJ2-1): EAGVAQSPRYKIIEKRQSVAFWCNPISGHATLYWYQQILGQGPKLLIQFQNNGVVDDSQLPKDRFSAERLKGVDSTLKIQPAKLEDSAVYLCASTGGRGFEQFFGPGTRLTVL.

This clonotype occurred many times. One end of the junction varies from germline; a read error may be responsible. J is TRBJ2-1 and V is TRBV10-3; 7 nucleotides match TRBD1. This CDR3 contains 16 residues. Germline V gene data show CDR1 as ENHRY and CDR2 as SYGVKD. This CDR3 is CAISEGGRGSYYEQFF. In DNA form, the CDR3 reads TGTGCCATCAGTGAGGGGGGCAGGGGGTCCTACTATGAGCAGTTCTTC.

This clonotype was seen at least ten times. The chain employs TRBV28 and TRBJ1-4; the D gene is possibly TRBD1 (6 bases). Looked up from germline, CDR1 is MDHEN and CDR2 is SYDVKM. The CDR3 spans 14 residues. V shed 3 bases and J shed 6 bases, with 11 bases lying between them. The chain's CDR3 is CASSFPGAHEKLFF. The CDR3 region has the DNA TGTGCCAGCAGTTTCCCAGGGGCGCATGAAAAACTGTTTTTT.

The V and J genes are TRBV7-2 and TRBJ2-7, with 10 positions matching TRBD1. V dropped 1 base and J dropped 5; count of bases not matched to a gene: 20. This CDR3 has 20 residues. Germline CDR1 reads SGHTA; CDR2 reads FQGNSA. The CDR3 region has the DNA TGTGCCAGCAGCTTAGAGGCGGGACAGGGGTTTATATTTGCGTCCCACGAGCAGTACTTC. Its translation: CASSLEAGQGFIFASHEQYF.

The DNA of the CDR3 is TGTGCCATCGGGGATGAAGGACTCAGGGGACCCCTCCACTTT. It yields the protein CAIGDEGLRGPLHF. The chain carries TRBV10-3 and TRBJ1-6; D might be TRBD1 (6 bases). V was cut by 8 bases and J by 12 bases, with 20 bases left in between. CDR1 is ENHRY, CDR2 SYGVKD, per germline. This CDR3 region has 14 residues.

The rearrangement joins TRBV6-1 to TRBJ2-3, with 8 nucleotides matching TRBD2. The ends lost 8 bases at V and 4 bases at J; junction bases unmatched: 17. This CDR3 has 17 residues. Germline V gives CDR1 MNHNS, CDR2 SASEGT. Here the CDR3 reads CASQRSNTAGGADTQYF. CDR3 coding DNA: TGTGCCAGCCAGCGGAGTAACACTGCGGGAGGCGCAGATACGCAGTATTTT.

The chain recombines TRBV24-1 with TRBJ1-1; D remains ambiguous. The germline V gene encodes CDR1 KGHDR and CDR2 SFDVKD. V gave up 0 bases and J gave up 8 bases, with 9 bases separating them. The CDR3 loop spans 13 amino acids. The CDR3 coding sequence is TGTGCCACCAGTGATTTGGAAAAGGCCGAAGCTTTCTTT. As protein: CATSDLEKAEAFF.

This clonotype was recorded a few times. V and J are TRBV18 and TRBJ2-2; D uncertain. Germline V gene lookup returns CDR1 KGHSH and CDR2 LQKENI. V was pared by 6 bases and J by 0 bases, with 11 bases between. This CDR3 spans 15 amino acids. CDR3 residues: CASSMVTTNTGELFF. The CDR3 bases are TGTGCCAGCTCTATGGTGACGACGAACACCGGGGAGCTGTTTTTT.

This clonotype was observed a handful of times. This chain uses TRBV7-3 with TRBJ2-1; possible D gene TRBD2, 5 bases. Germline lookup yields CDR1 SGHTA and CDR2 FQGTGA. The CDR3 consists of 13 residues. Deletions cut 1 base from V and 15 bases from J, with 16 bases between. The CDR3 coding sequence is TGTGCCAGCAGCTTAATCGGGAAGGTTCCGTTGTTCTTC. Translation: CASSLIGKVPLFF.

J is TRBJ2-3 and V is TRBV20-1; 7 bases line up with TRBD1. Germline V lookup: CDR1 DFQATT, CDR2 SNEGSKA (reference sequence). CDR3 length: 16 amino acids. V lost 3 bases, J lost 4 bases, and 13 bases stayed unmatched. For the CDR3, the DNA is TGCAGTGCTAGGGAAGCGGCAGGGGGTTTCGCAGATACGCAGTATTTT. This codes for CSAREAAGGFADTQYF.

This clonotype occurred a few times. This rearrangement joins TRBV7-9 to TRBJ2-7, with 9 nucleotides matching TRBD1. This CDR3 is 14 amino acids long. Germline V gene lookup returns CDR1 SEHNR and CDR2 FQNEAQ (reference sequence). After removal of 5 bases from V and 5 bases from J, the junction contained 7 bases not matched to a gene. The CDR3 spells CASSRWDRDDEQYF. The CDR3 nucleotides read TGTGCCAGCAGCCGATGGGACAGGGACGACGAGCAGTACTTC.

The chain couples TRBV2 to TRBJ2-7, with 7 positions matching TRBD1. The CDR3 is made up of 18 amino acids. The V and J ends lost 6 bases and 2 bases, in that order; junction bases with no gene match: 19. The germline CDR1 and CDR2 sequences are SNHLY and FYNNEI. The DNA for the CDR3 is TGTGCCAGCAGCCACGACAGGGAGTGGAAGCGGAGCACCTACGAGCAGTACTTC. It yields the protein CASSHDREWKRSTYEQYF.

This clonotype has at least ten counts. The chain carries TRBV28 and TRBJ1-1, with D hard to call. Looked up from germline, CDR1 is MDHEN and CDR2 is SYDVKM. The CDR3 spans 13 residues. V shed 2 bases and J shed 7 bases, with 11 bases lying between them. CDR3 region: CASSLTPSSEAFF. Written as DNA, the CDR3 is TGTGCCAGCAGTTTAACCCCCTCAAGTGAAGCTTTCTTT.

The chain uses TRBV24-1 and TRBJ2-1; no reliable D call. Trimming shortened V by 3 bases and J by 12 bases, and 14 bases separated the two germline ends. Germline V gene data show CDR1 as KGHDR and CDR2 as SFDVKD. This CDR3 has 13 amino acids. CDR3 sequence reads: CATSDIDSHVQFF. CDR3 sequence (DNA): TGTGCCACCAGTGATATCGACTCCCATGTGCAGTTCTTC.

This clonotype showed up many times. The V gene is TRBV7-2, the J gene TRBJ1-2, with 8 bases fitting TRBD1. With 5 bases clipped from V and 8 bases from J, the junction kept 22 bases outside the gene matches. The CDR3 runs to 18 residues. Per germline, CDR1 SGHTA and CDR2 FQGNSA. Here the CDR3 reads CASSLGAGGATQTMGYTF. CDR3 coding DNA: TGTGCCAGCAGCCTCGGGGCAGGGGGCGCGACTCAAACTATGGGCTACACCTTC.

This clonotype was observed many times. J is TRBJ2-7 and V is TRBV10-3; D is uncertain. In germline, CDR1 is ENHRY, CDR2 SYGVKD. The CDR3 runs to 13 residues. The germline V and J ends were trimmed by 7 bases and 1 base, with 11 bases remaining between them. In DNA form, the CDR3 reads TGTGCCATCACCCCGGCCCTATCCTACGAGCAGTACTTC. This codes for CAITPALSYEQYF.

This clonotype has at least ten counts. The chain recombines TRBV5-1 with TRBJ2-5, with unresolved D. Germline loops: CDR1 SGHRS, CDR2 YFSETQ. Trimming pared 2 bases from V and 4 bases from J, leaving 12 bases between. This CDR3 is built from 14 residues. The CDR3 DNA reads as TGCGCCAGCAGCTTAGGCCCCCGCGGAGAGACCCAGTACTTC. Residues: CASSLGPRGETQYF.

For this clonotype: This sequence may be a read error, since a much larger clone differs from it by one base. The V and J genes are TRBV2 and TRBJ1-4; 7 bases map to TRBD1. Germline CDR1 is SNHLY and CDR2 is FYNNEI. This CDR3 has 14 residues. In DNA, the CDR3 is TGTGCCAGCAGTTCCCTCGGGCAGGGGGAAAAACTGCTTTTT. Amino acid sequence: CASSSLGQGEKLLF.

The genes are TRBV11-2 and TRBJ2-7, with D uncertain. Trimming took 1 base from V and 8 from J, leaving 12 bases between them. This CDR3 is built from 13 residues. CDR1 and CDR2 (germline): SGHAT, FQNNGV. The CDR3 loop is CASSLGSLRKQYF. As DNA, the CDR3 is TGTGCCAGCAGCTTAGGGAGTCTGAGAAAGCAGTACTTC.

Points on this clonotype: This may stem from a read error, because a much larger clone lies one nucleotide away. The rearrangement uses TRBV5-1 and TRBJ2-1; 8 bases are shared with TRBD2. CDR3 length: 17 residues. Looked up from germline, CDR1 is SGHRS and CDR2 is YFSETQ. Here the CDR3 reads CASSYFSSGRSYNEQSF. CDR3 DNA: TGCGCCAGCAGCTATTTCTCTAGCGGGCGGTCCTACAATGAGCAGTCCTTC.